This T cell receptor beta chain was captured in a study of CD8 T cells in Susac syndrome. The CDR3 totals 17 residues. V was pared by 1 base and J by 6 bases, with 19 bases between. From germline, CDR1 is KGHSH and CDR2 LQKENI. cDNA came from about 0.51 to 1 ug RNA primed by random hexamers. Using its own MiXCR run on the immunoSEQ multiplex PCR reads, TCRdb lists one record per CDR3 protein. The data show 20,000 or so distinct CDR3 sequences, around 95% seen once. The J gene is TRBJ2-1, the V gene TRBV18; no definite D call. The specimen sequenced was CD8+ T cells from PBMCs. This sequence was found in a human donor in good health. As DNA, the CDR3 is TGTGCCAGCTCACCACGGAGCGAACTCTTAATATTCAATGAGCAGTTCTTC. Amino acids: CASSPRSELLIFNEQFF.